These T cell receptor beta chains were read from a single sample in a study of blood T cell repertoires in COVID-19. This table comes from immunoSEQ multiplex PCR, and its TCRdb copy is limited to in-frame clones, with some not included. This repertoire shows over 110,000 clones, about 87% found once; its top ten account for about 28%. What was sequenced was peripheral blood. The source is a human donor in a cohort sampled during active COVID-19. CDR3s include the opening cysteine and the closing phenylalanine or tryptophan. Each record gives: J gene, CDR3 length, D gene, V gene, CDR3 DNA, CDR3 protein. The D gene is left open where the match is weak.

>TRBJ1-4|15|-|TRBV21-1
TGTGCCAGCAGCAAAGCGCTCCTGGTGGAGGAAAAACTGTTTTTT
CASSKALLVEEKLFF
>TRBJ2-2|17|TRBD2|TRBV7-6
TGTGCCAGCAGCTTAGAATTGGGCGGGAGCCTCACCGGGGAGCTGTTTTTT
CASSLELGGSLTGELFF
>TRBJ2-7|13|-|TRBV2
TGTGCCAGGGAGGGACAGACTACCTACGAGCAGTACTTC
CAREGQTTYEQYF
>TRBJ1-5|16|TRBD1|TRBV6-2/TRBV6-3
TGTGCCAGCAGTCGGCCCCGGCAGGGGGCTGGACAGCCCCAGCATTTT
CASSRPRQGAGQPQHF
>TRBJ2-3|16|TRBD2|TRBV19
TGTGCCAGTAGTGTTGGGACTAGCGGGGGGACAGATACGCAGTATTTT
CASSVGTSGGTDTQYF
>TRBJ1-1|14|-|TRBV11-3
TGTGCCAGCAGCTTAGATGCGGGGAGCACTGAAGCTTTCTTT
CASSLDAGSTEAFF
>TRBJ2-7|16|TRBD1|TRBV4-1
TGCGCCAGCAGCCAAGATCCCGGGACAGGGCGATACGAGCAGTACTTC
CASSQDPGTGRYEQYF
>TRBJ2-5|16|TRBD2|TRBV3-1/TRBV3-2
TGTGCCAGCAGCCATCGACTAGCGGGGGGGCGGGAGACCCAGTACTTC
CASSHRLAGGRETQYF
>TRBJ2-1|14|TRBD2|TRBV3-1/TRBV3-2
TGTGCCAGCACCCGTGGTAGCGGGACGGTTGAGCAGTTCTTC
CASTRGSGTVEQFF
>TRBJ2-5|13|TRBD2|TRBV7-9
TGTGCCAGCAGCTCGAGCGGGAGGGAGACCCAGTACTTC
CASSSSGRETQYF
>TRBJ1-1|15|-|TRBV19
TGTGCCAGTAGTATCTTGAGTTTAATGAACACTGAAGCTTTCTTT
CASSILSLMNTEAFF
>TRBJ1-2|13|TRBD1|TRBV12-3/TRBV12-4
TGTGCCAGCAGTATAACAGGGGGTTTCGGCTACACCTTC
CASSITGGFGYTF
>TRBJ2-1|15|TRBD2|TRBV7-6
TGTGCCAGCACCATGACGGGGGGGAACTACAATGAGCAGTTCTTC
CASTMTGGNYNEQFF
>TRBJ2-7|17|TRBD1|TRBV6-1
TGTGCCAGCAGTGGAGGACAGGGAGCTGTGAGCCCCTACGAGCAGTACTTC
CASSGGQGAVSPYEQYF
>TRBJ1-5|18|TRBD1|TRBV19
TGTGCCAGTAGTTCGGGACAGGGCGGTTTGTGGAGCAATCAGCCCCAGCATTTT
CASSSGQGGLWSNQPQHF
>TRBJ1-4|14|TRBD1|TRBV13
TGTGCCAGCAGCTACGGGACAGGGGGGGAAAAACTGTTTTTT
CASSYGTGGEKLFF
>TRBJ2-3|18|-|TRBV21-1
TGTGCCAGCAGCAAAGAGGGACAGGCGGACCCTAGCACAGATACGCAGTATTTT
CASSKEGQADPSTDTQYF
>TRBJ2-7|15|-|TRBV5-1
TGCGCCAGCAGCTTGAAGAATCGCCGGGGCTACGAGCAGTACTTC
CASSLKNRRGYEQYF
>TRBJ2-2|13|-|TRBV30
TGTGCCTGGAGACAGTTGGATATCGGGGAGCTGTTTTTT
CAWRQLDIGELFF
>TRBJ2-7|16|TRBD1|TRBV4-1
TGCGCCAGCAGCCAGTTACCGGGACAGGCTGCTCCCGAGCAGTACTTC
CASSQLPGQAAPEQYF
>TRBJ2-1|15|TRBD1|TRBV24-1
TGTGCCACCAGTGATAACAGACAGGGCTACAATGAGCAGTTCTTC
CATSDNRQGYNEQFF
>TRBJ2-7|13|-|TRBV27
TGTGCCAGCAGGCGAGAGTCTCGCTACGAGCAGTACTTC
CASRRESRYEQYF
>TRBJ2-4|16|TRBD1|TRBV19
TGTGCCAGTAGTATTCAGACAGGGCTAGCCAAAAACATTCAGTACTTC
CASSIQTGLAKNIQYF
>TRBJ2-1|14|TRBD1|TRBV2
TGTGCCACCTCCGACAGGGACTCCTACAATGAGCAGTTCTTC
CATSDRDSYNEQFF
>TRBJ1-5|14|-|TRBV2
TGTGCCAGCGGAGGACTGGGAAGCAATCAGCCCCAGCATTTT
CASGGLGSNQPQHF
>TRBJ1-1|13|-|TRBV5-1
TGCGCCAGCAGGGCAGGGGTCAGCACTGAAGCTTTCTTT
CASRAGVSTEAFF
>TRBJ2-7|16|TRBD1|TRBV5-1
TGCGCCAGCAGCCCGGTGTTCACAGGGGGCTCCTACGAGCAGTACTTC
CASSPVFTGGSYEQYF
>TRBJ1-6|13|-|TRBV30
TGTGCCTGGAGTGTACAGGATCAAGCACCCCTCCACTTT
CAWSVQDQAPLHF
>TRBJ2-1|16|TRBD2|TRBV4-3
TGCGCCAGCAGCCAGAGACTAGCCGGGTTTTACAATGAGCAGTTCTTC
CASSQRLAGFYNEQFF